This T cell receptor beta chain was retrieved from a study of blood T cell repertoires in COVID-19 (dated by TCRdb to 2020 to 2022). Some background on the complete study: Samples from collaborators originated in the United States, Italy and Spain and spanned both the acute and convalescent phases of COVID-19. A freely available public database, intended as a resource for researchers studying the immune response to SARS-CoV-2, is where the repertoires were released. Deeply sampled blood TCRbeta repertoires from subjects exposed to, actively infected with, or recovered from COVID-19 were included in the dataset. The prospective study material was composed of cDNA or gDNA derived from T cells, B-cell-depleted T cells, or PBMCs. Sample metadata almost always included a de-identified subject ID, COVID-19 status, age in years and sex. Samples came from the ongoing ImmuneRACE study (first 160 participants) plus 1,254 subjects from 6 global collaborators. HLA class I and class II types, where available, came from metadata supplied by the sample provider rather than from assay-based typing. The research as a whole found: The quantity of clinical and demographic metadata differed by source and by participant and was supplied without curation.

The immunoSEQ Assay, a bias-controlled multiplex PCR, was used to amplify TCRbeta CDR3 regions from genomic DNA. The published analysis was carried out like this. Nucleated cell counts per sample were estimated from amplification of reference gene primers within the assay. To quantify the absolute abundance of each unique TCRbeta CDR3 rearrangement, sequence reads were collapsed and filtered. Productive Simpson clonality was computed per sample as the square root of Simpson's diversity index over productive rearrangements. TCRdb carries this immuneACCESS record with in-frame sequences only. Its versions omit some clonotypes, under half of them owing to an unresolved V gene in the studies checked, with the rest unexplained. That table is the source of V, J and clone size, and D and trimming were worked out from the DNA. Present in this sample are about 440,000 clones, about 91% of which were seen just once. The biggest ten clones account for 10% to 15% of the sample.

The CDR3 measures 17 amino acids from cysteine to phenylalanine. The read is trimmed to its CDR3 DNA, 51 bases read in frame from base 1. Sequences LNHDA (CDR1) and SQIVND (CDR2) are obtained from the germline V gene (reference sequence). V and J lose 1 base and 8 bases, and a span of 21 bases separates them. As concerns this clone: Its antigen is unknown. No base qualities exist here, and no much larger clone lies one base off it.

At one collaborating source in Seattle, patients were enrolled during active infection and were followed longitudinally through the course of disease. Whole blood was collected in K2EDTA tubes by collaborating institutions according to the institutions' own protocols. For TCRbeta analysis, collaborator samples were shipped as frozen whole blood, as isolated PBMCs, or as DNA extracted from either sample type. This sequence was found in a woman in her forties or fifties with COVID-19, enrolled during active disease. The sequencing input was peripheral blood. The rearranged segments are TRBV19 and TRBJ1-5; possibly the D gene is TRBD1, per 5 matching bases. This receptor has the CDR3 CASSIALFSGGTEPQHF. The base sequence is TGTGCCAGTAGTATAGCTCTTTTTTCGGGGGGAACGGAGCCCCAGCATTTT.